The rows below give T cell receptor beta chains drawn from one sample of a study of cytomegalovirus exposure and HLA in healthy donors. Only in-frame clones appear in the TCRdb table, and some are missing; sequencing was by immunoSEQ multiplex PCR. The top ten hold around 4% of the sample, which has around 170,000 clones, over 75% seen once. Sequencing input: PBMCs. The receptor set was obtained from a man aged 50-60 years in good health and CMV-seronegative. Each CDR3 is given with its conserved first and last residue. Each record gives: J gene, clone size, V gene, D gene, CDR3 protein, CDR3 DNA. A D gene is named only where the DNA matches it firmly. Not every row has a clone size; where given, it reads once, few, many or a size class.

>TRBJ2-3|once|TRBV5-6|NA
CASSPVAGRSGTDTQYF
TGTGCCAGCAGCCCCGTGGCAGGTCGAAGTGGCACAGATACGCAGTATTTT
>TRBJ2-5|once|TRBV19|NA
CASSMGAQETQYF
TGTGCCAGTAGTATGGGGGCCCAAGAGACCCAGTACTTC
>TRBJ2-7|once|TRBV29-1|TRBD1
CSVEGDSYEQYF
TGCAGCGTTGAGGGGGACAGCTACGAGCAGTACTTC
>TRBJ1-4|few|TRBV7-9|NA
CASSYIAGDSEKLFF
TGTGCCAGCAGTTATATAGCCGGGGATAGCGAAAAACTGTTTTTT
>TRBJ1-6|NA|TRBV5-6|NA
CASSLVSYNSPLHF
TGTGCCAGCAGCTTAGTCAGCTATAATTCACCCCTCCACTTT
>TRBJ2-7|NA|TRBV4-1|NA
CASSRRDGSYEQYF
TGCGCCAGCAGCCGCCGGGACGGGAGCTACGAGCAGTACTTC
>TRBJ2-5|NA|TRBV28|NA
CASSLWTGSIQETQYF
TGTGCCAGCAGTTTATGGACCGGGTCGATCCAAGAGACCCAGTACTTC
>TRBJ2-7|NA|TRBV7-9|NA
CSSTLVGLSYEQYF
TGTTCCAGCACCTTAGTCGGACTGTCCTACGAGCAGTACTTC
>TRBJ2-3|few|TRBV18|NA
CASSPYSDTQYF
TGTGCCAGCTCACCATACTCAGATACGCAGTATTTT
>TRBJ1-4|few|TRBV5-6|NA
CASSLQGINEKLFF
TGTGCCAGCAGCTTGCAGGGAATTAATGAAAAACTGTTTTTT
>TRBJ2-3|NA|TRBV7-9|NA
CASSPHRTVLGTDTQYF
TGTGCCAGCAGCCCCCACAGGACAGTCTTAGGCACAGATACGCAGTATTTT
>TRBJ2-5|NA|TRBV7-9|NA
CASSFRGETQYF
TGTGCCAGCAGCTTTCGGGGGGAGACCCAGTACTTC
>TRBJ2-1|NA|TRBV5-1|NA
CASSPDLTSYNEQFF
TGCGCCAGCAGCCCAGATTTAACGTCCTACAATGAGCAGTTCTTC
>TRBJ1-6|NA|TRBV9|TRBD1
CASSVDPTGESPLHF
TGTGCCAGCAGCGTAGACCCCACAGGGGAATCACCCCTCCACTTT
>TRBJ1-1|NA|TRBV5-4|NA
CASSSLGSNTEAFF
TGTGCCAGCAGCTCCCTAGGTAGCAACACTGAAGCTTTCTTT
>TRBJ2-1|once|TRBV10-3|TRBD1
CAITTGDNEQFF
TGTGCCATCACGACAGGGGACAATGAGCAGTTCTTC
>TRBJ1-5|once|TRBV5-5|NA
CASSPTGNQPQHF
TGTGCCAGCAGTCCCACGGGGAATCAGCCCCAGCATTTT
>TRBJ1-2|NA|TRBV5-4|TRBD1
CASSQSTLDRNGYTF
TGTGCCAGCAGCCAATCCACCCTGGACAGGAATGGCTACACCTTC
>TRBJ1-2|NA|TRBV2|TRBD1
CASVGERRGRGYTF
TGTGCCAGCGTAGGGGAACGGAGGGGGCGAGGCTACACCTTC
>TRBJ2-7|NA|TRBV7-2|NA
CASSLGGLRYEQYF
TGTGCCAGCAGCTTAGGAGGACTACGCTACGAGCAGTACTTC
>TRBJ1-6|NA|TRBV4-3|NA
CASSQGAGRFNSPLHF
TGCGCCAGCAGCCAAGGGGCAGGCCGATTTAATTCACCCCTCCACTTT
>TRBJ2-1|NA|TRBV19|TRBD2
CASRLAGGTYNEQFF
TGTGCCAGTAGGCTAGCGGGGGGGACCTACAATGAGCAGTTCTTC
>TRBJ1-4|NA|TRBV6-5|TRBD1
CASRKTGSNEKLFF
TGTGCCAGCAGGAAGACAGGGTCTAATGAAAAACTGTTTTTT
>TRBJ1-3|NA|TRBV19|NA
CASRNQGFGNTIYF
TGTGCCAGTAGAAACCAGGGGTTTGGAAACACCATATATTTT
>TRBJ1-3|NA|TRBV19|NA
CASTVSSGNTIYF
TGTGCCAGCACGGTTTCCTCTGGAAACACCATATATTTT
>TRBJ2-3|NA|TRBV11-2|TRBD2
CASTRSGGAPDTQYF
TGTGCCAGCACCCGAAGCGGGGGGGCCCCAGATACGCAGTATTTT
>TRBJ2-2|NA|TRBV4-3|NA
CASSQDNTGELFF
TGCGCCAGCAGCCAAGACAATACCGGGGAGCTGTTTTTT
>TRBJ2-5|NA|TRBV5-1|TRBD2
CASSSPSSGGPKETQYF
TGCGCCAGCAGCTCCCCCTCTAGCGGGGGGCCTAAAGAGACCCAGTACTTC
>TRBJ2-7|NA|TRBV6-1|TRBD1
CASSLQTGAYEQYF
TGTGCCAGCAGCCTCCAAACAGGGGCCTACGAGCAGTACTTC
>TRBJ1-2|NA|TRBV6-5|NA
CASSPGTLNYGYTF
TGTGCCAGCAGTCCTGGGACACTAAACTATGGCTACACCTTC
>TRBJ1-2|NA|TRBV9|TRBD1
CASSVGQGDGYTF
TGTGCCAGCAGCGTAGGACAGGGCGACGGCTACACCTTC
>TRBJ1-4|few|TRBV2|TRBD1
CASSEASQGLGYNEKLFF
TGTGCCAGCAGTGAAGCCTCACAGGGGCTAGGCTATAATGAAAAACTGTTTTTT
>TRBJ1-1|NA|TRBV2|TRBD1
CASSGTGGDSLGTEAFF
TGTGCCAGCAGTGGGACTGGAGGGGACAGTTTGGGTACTGAAGCTTTCTTT
>TRBJ2-3|NA|TRBV18|NA
CASSPLRADTQYF
TGTGCCAGCTCACCACTCCGGGCAGATACGCAGTATTTT
>TRBJ2-2|NA|TRBV9|TRBD2
CASSTRPGLAVRRGTGELFF
TGTGCCAGCAGCACACGACCGGGACTAGCGGTCCGGAGGGGCACCGGGGAGCTGTTTTTT
>TRBJ1-2|NA|TRBV6-5|NA
CASRSYQVVGYTF
TGTGCCAGCAGATCTTACCAGGTGGTTGGCTACACCTTC
>TRBJ2-7|few|TRBV4-3|TRBD1
CASSQGTTGDEQYF
TGCGCCAGCAGCCAAGGTACAACAGGGGACGAGCAGTACTTC
>TRBJ1-1|NA|TRBV7-6|NA
CASSPGGRNTEAFF
TGTGCCAGCAGCCCTGGGGGGAGAAACACTGAAGCTTTCTTT
>TRBJ1-5|once|TRBV4-1|NA
CASSQEDWSQPQHF
TGCGCCAGCAGCCAAGAGGATTGGAGCCAGCCCCAGCATTTT
>TRBJ2-3|NA|TRBV19|TRBD2
CASKEGAASGGALDTQYF
TGTGCCAGTAAAGAGGGGGCGGCCAGCGGGGGGGCCTTAGATACGCAGTATTTT
>TRBJ2-2|NA|TRBV10-1|NA
CASSDTAPGGELFF
TGCGCCAGCAGTGACACAGCCCCCGGCGGGGAGCTGTTTTTT
>TRBJ1-1|NA|TRBV7-6|NA
CASSFPLSGGNTEAFF
TGTGCCAGCAGCTTTCCCCTCTCGGGGGGCAACACTGAAGCTTTCTTT
>TRBJ1-2|NA|TRBV7-8|NA
CASSFEGVGYTF
TGTGCCAGCAGCTTCGAAGGGGTAGGCTACACCTTC
>TRBJ1-1|NA|TRBV18|TRBD1
CASSPQGGEAFF
TGTGCCAGCTCACCTCAGGGGGGTGAAGCTTTCTTT
>TRBJ2-5|NA|TRBV4-1|TRBD2
CASSRIAGGQETQYF
TGCGCCAGCAGCCGAATAGCGGGGGGGCAAGAGACCCAGTACTTC
>TRBJ1-1|NA|TRBV18|NA
CASSPRAMNTEAFF
TGTGCCAGCTCACCACGAGCGATGAACACTGAAGCTTTCTTT
>TRBJ2-3|NA|TRBV4-3|TRBD2
CASSQEVRAGGFTDTQYF
TGCGCCAGCAGCCAAGAGGTGCGAGCGGGGGGGTTCACAGATACGCAGTATTTT
>TRBJ2-2|NA|TRBV7-6|NA
CASRSVGQRRNTGELFF
TGTGCCAGCAGATCAGTTGGACAGCGAAGGAACACCGGGGAGCTGTTTTTT
>TRBJ2-2|NA|TRBV2|TRBD2
CASRSAGTSAGELFF
TGTGCCAGCAGATCTGCCGGGACTAGCGCCGGGGAGCTGTTTTTT